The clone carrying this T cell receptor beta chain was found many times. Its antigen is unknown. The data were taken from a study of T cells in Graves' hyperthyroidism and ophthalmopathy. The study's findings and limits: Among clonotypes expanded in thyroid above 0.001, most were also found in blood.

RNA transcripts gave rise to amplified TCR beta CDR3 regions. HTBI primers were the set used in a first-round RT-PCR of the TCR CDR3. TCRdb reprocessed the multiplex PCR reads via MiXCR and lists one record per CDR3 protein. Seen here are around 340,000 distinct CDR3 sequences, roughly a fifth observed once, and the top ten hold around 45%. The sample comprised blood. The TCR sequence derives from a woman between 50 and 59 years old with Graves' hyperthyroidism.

In DNA, the CDR3 is TGTGCCAGCAGCTTACAGGGAGGCACAGATACGCAGTATTTT. This encodes CASSLQGGTDTQYF. The chain couples TRBV7-3 to TRBJ2-3; D is perhaps TRBD1 or TRBD2 (5 bases each). Germline values: CDR1 SGHTA, CDR2 FQGTGA. With 2 bases removed from V and 1 base from J, the gap between germline ends came to 7 bases. This CDR3 spans 14 amino acids. The complete variable domain, with remaining parts taken from reference TRBV7-3 and TRBJ2-3, reads GAGVSQTPSNKVTEKGKYVELRCDPISGHTALYWYRQSLGQGPEFLIYFQGTGAADDSGLPNDRFFAVRPEGSVSTLKIQRTERGDSAVYLCASSLQGGTDTQYFGPGTRLTVL.